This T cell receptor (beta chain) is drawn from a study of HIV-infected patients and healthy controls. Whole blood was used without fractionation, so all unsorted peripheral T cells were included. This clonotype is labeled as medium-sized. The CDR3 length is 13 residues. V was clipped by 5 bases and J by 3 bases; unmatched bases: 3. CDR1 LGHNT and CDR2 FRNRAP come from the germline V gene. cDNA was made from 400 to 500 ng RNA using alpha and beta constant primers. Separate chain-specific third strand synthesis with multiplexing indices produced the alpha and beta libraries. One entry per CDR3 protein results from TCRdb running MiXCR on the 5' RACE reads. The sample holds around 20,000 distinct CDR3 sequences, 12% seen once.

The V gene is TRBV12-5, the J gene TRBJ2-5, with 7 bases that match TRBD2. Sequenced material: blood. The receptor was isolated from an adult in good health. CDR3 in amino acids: CASGASGEETQYF. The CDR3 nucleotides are TGTGCTAGTGGTGCCAGCGGGGAAGAGACCCAGTACTTC. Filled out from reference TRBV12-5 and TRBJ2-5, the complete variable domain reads DARVTQTPRHKVTEMGQEVTMRCQPILGHNTVFWYRQTMMQGLELLAYFRNRAPLDDSGMPKDRFSAEMPDATLATLKIQPSEPRDSAVYFCASGASGEETQYFGPGTRLLVL.